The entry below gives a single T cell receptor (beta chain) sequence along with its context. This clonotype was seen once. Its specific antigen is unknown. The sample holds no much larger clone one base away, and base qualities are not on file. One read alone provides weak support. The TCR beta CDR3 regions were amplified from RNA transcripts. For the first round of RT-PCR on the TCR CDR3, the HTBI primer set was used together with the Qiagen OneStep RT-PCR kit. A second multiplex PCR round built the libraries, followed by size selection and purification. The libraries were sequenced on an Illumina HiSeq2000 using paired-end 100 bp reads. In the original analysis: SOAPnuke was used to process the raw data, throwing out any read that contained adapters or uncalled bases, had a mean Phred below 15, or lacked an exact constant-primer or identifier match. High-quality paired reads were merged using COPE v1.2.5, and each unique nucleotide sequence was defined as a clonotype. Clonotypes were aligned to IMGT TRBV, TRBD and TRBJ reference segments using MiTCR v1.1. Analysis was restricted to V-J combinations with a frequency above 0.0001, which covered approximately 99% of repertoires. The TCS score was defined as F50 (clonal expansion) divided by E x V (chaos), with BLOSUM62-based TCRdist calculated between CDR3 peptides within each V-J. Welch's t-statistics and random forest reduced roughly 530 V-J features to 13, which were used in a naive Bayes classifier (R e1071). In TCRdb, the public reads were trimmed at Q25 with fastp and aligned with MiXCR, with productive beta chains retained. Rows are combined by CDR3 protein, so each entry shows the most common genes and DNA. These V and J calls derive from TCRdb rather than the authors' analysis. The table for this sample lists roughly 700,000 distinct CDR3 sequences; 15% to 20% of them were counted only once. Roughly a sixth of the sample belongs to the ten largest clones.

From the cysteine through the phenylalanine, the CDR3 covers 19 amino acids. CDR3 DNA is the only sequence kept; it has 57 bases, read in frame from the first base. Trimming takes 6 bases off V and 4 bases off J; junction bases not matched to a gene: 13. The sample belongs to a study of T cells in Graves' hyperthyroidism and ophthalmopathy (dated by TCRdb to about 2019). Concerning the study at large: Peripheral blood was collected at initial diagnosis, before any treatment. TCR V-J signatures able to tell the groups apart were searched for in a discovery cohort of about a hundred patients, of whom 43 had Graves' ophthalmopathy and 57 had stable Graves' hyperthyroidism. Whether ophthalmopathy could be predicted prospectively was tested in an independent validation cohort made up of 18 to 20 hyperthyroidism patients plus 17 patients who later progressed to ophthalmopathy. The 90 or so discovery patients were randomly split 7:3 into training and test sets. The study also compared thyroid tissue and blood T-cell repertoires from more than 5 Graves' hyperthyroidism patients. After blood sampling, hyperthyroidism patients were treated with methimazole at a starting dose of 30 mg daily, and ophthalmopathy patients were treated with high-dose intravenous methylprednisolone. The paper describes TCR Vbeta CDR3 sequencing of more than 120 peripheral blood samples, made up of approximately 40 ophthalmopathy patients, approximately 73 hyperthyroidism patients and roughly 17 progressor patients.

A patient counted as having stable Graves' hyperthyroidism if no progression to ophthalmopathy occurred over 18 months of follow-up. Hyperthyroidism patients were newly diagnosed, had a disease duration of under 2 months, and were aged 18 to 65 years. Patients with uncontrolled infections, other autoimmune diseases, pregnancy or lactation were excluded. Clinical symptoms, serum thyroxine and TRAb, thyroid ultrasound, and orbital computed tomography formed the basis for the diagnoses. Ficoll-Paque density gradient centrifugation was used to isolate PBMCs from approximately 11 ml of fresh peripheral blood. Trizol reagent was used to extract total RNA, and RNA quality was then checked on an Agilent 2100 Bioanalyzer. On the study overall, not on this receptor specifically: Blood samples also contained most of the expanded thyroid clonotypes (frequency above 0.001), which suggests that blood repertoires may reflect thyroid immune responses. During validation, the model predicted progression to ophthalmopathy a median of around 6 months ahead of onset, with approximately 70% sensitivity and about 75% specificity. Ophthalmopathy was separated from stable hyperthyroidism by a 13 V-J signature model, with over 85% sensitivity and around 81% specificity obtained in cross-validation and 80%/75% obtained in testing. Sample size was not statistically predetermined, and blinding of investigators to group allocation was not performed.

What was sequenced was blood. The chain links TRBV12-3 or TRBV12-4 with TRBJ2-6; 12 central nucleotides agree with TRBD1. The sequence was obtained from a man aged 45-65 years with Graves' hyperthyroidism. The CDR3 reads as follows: CASSPLQGQGASGANVLTF. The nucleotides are TGTGCCAGCAGCCCCCTCCAGGGACAGGGGGCATCAGGGGCCAACGTCCTGACTTTC.